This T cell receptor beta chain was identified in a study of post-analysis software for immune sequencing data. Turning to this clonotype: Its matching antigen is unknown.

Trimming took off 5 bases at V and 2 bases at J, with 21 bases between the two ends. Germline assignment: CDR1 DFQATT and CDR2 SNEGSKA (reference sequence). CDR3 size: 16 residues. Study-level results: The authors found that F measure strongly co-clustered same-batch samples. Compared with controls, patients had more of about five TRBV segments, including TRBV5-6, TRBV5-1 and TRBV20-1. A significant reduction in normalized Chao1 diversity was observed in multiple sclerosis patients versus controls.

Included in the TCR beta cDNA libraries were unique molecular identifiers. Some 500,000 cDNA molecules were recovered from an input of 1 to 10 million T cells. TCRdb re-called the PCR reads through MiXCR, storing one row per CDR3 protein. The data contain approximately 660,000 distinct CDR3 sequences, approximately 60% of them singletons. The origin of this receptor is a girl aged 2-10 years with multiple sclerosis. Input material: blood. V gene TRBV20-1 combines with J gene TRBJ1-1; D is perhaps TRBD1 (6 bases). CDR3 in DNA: TGCAGTGCTTTATATAGGACGGGGGCCCTCAACACTGAAGCTTTCTTT. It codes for CSALYRTGALNTEAFF.